This T cell receptor beta chain derives from a study of shared clonotypes between healthy human individuals. Donors comprised healthy HIV-negative adults lacking recent acute infections or vaccinations. The method was immunoSEQ multiplex PCR; TCRdb's version includes in-frame clones alone and lacks a portion of them. Of about 2.3 million clones listed, 85% to 95% were seen once; the top ten hold 0.35% to 0.45%. The source of this sequence is a young man in good health. Some clones in this sample may be carry-over from other donors' samples. The specimen sequenced was naive CD4+ T cells from PBMCs. Subset given: CD45RA+ positively selected.

The CDR3 DNA reads as TGCGCCAGCAGTGAGTCGAAGGTGCGCGAAAAACTGTTTTTT. Translation: CASSESKVREKLFF. V usage is TRBV10-1 and J usage is TRBJ1-4; D is unclear. This CDR3 is built from 14 residues. Looked up from germline, CDR1 is WNHNN and CDR2 is SYGVQD (reference sequence). V was trimmed by 0 bases and J by 8 bases, leaving 10 bases between them.